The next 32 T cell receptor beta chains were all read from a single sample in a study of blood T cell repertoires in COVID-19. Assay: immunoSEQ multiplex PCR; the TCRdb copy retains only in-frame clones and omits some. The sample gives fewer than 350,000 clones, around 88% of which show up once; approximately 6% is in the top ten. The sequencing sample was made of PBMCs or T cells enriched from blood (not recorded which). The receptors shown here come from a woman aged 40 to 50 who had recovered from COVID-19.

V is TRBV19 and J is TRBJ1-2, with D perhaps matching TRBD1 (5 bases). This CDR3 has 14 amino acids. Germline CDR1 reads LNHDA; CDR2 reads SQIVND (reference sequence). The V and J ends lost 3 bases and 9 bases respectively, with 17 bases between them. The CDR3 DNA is TGTGCCAGTAGTATCGGCAGCCCGCGGGGGAGCTACACCTTC. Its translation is CASSIGSPRGSYTF. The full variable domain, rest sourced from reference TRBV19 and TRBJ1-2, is DGGITQSPKYLFRKEGQNVTLSCEQNLNHDAMYWYRQDPGQGLRLIYYSQIVNDFQKGDIAEGYSVSREKKESFPLTVTSAQKNPTAFYLCASSIGSPRGSYTFGSGTRLTVV.

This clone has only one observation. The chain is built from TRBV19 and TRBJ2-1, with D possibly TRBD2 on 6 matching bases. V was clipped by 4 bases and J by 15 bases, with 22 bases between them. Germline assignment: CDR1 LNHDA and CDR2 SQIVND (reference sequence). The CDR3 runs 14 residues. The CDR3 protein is CASSSRDSAPEGFF. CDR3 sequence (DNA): TGTGCCAGTAGTAGTAGGGACTCGGCCCCAGAGGGGTTCTTC. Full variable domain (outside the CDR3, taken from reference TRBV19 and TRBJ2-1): DGGITQSPKYLFRKEGQNVTLSCEQNLNHDAMYWYRQDPGQGLRLIYYSQIVNDFQKGDIAEGYSVSREKKESFPLTVTSAQKNPTAFYLCASSSRDSAPEGFFGPGTRLTVL.

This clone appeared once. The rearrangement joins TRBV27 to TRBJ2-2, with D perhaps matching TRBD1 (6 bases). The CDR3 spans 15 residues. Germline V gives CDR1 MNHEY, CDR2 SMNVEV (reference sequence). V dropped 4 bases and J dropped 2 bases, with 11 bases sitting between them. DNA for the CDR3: TGTGCCAGCAGTTCCGGCAGGGGTAACACCGGGGAGCTGTTTTTT. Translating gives CASSSGRGNTGELFF.

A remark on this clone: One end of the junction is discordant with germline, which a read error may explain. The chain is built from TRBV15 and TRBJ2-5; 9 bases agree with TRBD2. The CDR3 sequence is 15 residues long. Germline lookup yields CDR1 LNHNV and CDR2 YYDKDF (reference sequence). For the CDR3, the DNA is TGTGCCACCCGCGCGGGAGGGAGACCGCAAGGGACCCAGTACTTC. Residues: CATRAGGRPQGTQYF. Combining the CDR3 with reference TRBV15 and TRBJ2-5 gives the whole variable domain DAMVIQNPRYQVTQFGKPVTLSCSQTLNHNVMYWYQQKSSQAPKLLFHYYDKDFNNEADTPDNFQSRRPNTSFCFLDIRSPGLGDTAMYLCATRAGGRPQGTQYFGPGTRLLVL.

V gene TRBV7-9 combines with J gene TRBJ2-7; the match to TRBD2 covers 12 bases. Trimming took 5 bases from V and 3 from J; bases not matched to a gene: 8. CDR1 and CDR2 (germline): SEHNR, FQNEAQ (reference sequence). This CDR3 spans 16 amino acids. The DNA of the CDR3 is TGTGCCAGCAGCCTGTGGACTAGCGGGACCCTCTACGAGCAGTACTTC. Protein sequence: CASSLWTSGTLYEQYF.

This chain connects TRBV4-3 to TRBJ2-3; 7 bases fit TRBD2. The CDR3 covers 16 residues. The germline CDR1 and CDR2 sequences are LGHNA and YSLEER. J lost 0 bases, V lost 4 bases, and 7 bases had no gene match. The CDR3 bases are TGCGCCAGCAGCCCCGGCGGGAGACTTAGCACAGATACGCAGTATTTT. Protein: CASSPGGRLSTDTQYF.

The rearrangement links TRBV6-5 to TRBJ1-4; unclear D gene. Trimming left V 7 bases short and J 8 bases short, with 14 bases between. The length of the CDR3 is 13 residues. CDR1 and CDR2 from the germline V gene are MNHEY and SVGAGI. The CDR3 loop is CASTEIPEEKLFF. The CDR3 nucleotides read TGTGCCAGCACGGAGATCCCCGAAGAAAAACTGTTTTTT.

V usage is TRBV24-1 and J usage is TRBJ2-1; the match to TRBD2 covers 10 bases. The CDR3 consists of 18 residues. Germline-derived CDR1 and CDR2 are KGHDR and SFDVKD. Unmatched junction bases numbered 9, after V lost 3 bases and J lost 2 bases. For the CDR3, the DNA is TGTGCCACCAGTGATCCCACCCCCGGGACTAGCGCCTACAATGAGCAGTTCTTC. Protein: CATSDPTPGTSAYNEQFF.

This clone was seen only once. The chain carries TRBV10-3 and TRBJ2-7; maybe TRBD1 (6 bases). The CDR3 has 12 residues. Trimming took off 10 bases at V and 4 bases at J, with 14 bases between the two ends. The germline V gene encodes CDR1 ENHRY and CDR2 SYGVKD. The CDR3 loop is CATAGQRYEQYF. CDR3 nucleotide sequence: TGTGCCACCGCTGGACAGAGGTACGAGCAGTACTTC.

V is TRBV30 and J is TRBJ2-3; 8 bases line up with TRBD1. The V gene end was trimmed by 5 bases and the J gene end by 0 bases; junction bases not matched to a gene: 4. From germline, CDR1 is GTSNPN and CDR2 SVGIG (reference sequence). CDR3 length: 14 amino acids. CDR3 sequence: CAWDRDRSTDTQYF. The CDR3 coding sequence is TGTGCCTGGGACCGGGACAGGAGCACAGATACGCAGTATTTT.

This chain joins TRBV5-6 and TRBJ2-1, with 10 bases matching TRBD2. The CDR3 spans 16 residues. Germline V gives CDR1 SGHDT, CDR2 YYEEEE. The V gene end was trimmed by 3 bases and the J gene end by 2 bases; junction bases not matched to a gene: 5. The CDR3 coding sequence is TGTGCCAGCAGCTGGGACCTAGCGGGGGCCTACAATGAGCAGTTCTTC. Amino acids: CASSWDLAGAYNEQFF.

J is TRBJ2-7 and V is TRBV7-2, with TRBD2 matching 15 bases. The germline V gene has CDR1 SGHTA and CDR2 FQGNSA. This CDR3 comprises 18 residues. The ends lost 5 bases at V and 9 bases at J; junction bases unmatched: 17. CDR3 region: CASSQKGLAGGPSGGQYF. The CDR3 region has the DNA TGTGCCAGCAGCCAAAAGGGACTAGCGGGAGGACCGTCGGGCGGGCAGTACTTC.

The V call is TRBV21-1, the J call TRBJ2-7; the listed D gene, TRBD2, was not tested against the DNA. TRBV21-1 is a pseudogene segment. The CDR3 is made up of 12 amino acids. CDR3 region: CASSKVLYEQYF. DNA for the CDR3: TGTGCCAGCAGCAAAGTACTCTACGAGCAGTACTTC.

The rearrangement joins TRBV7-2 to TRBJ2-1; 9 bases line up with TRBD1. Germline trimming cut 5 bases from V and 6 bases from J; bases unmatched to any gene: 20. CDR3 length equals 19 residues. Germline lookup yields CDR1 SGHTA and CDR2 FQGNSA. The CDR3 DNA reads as TGTGCCAGCAGCCCGTTCAGGCTTACAGGGGGCGGTTCGATCAATGAGCAGTTCTTC. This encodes CASSPFRLTGGGSINEQFF. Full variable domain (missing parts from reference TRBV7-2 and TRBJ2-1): GAGVSQSPSNKVTEKGKDVELRCDPISGHTALYWYRQSLGQGLEFLIYFQGNSAPDKSGLPSDRFSAERTGGSVSTLTIQRTQQEDSAVYLCASSPFRLTGGGSINEQFFGPGTRLTVL.

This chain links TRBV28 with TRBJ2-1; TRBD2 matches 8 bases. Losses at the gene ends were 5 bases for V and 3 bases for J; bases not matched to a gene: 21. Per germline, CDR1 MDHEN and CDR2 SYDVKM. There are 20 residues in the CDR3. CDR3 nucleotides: TGTGCCAGCAGTCGTACCGCGCCGCGGGGCGGGAGGATCCTCTACAATGAGCAGTTCTTC. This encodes CASSRTAPRGGRILYNEQFF. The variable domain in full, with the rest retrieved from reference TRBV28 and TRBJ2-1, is DVKVTQSSRYLVKRTGEKVFLECVQDMDHENMFWYRQDPGLGLRLIYFSYDVKMKEKGDIPEGYSVSREKKERFSLILESASTNQTSMYLCASSRTAPRGGRILYNEQFFGPGTRLTVL.

CDR3 DNA: TGTGCCAGCAGCCAAGTCCGACCCGGTAGAGGGGGAGGGTACAATGAGCAGTTCTTC. It is translated as CASSQVRPGRGGGYNEQFF. The V and J genes are TRBV3-1 (or the pseudogene TRBV3-2) and TRBJ2-1; tentative D call: TRBD2 (7 bases). V gave up 1 base and J gave up 4 bases, with 23 bases separating them. From germline, CDR1 is LGHDT and CDR2 YNNKEL (reference sequence). The CDR3 is made up of 19 amino acids.

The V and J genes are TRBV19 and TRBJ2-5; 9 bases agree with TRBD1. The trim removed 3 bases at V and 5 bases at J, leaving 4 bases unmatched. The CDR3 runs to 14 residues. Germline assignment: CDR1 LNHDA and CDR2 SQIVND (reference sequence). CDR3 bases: TGTGCCAGTAGTATCGGGACAGGGCGGGAGACCCAGTACTTC. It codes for CASSIGTGRETQYF.

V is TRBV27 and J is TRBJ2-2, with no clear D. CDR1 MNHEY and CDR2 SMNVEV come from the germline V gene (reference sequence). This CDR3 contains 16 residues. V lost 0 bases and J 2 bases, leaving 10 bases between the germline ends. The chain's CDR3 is CASSLSAHYNTGELFF. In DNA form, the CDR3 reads TGTGCCAGCAGTTTATCGGCACACTACAACACCGGGGAGCTGTTTTTT.

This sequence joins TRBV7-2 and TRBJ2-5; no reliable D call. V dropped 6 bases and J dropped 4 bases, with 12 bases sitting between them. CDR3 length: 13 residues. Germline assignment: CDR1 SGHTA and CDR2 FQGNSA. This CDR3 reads CASSRSNGETQYF. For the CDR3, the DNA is TGTGCCAGCAGTCGATCGAACGGAGAGACCCAGTACTTC.

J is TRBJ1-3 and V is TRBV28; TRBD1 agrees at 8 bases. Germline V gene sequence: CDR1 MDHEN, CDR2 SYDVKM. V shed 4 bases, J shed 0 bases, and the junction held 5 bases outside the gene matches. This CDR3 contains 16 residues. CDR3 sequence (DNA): TGTGCCAGCAGTTCACACAGGGGGAGCTCTGGAAACACCATATATTTT. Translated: CASSSHRGSSGNTIYF.

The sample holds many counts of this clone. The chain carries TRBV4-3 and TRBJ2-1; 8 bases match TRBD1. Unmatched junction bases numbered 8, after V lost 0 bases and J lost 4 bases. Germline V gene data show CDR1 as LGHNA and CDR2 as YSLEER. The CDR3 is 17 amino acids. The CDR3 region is CASSQDLGQGAYNEQFF. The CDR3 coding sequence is TGCGCCAGCAGCCAAGATCTGGGGCAGGGGGCTTACAATGAGCAGTTCTTC.

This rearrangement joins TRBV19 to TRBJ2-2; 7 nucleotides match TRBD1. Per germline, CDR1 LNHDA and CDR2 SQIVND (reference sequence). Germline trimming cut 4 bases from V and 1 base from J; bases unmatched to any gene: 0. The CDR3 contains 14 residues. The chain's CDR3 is CASSRTGNTGELFF. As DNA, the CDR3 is TGTGCCAGTAGTAGGACAGGGAACACCGGGGAGCTGTTTTTT.

CDR3 sequence (DNA): TGTGCCAGCAGCGAACGCACTAGCGGCCTAGCCAAAAACATTCAGTACTTC. Translation gives CASSERTSGLAKNIQYF. The J gene is TRBJ2-4, the V gene TRBV5-6; 8 bases line up with TRBD2. CDR3 length: 17 residues. The germline V gene encodes CDR1 SGHDT and CDR2 YYEEEE. J lost 0 bases, V lost 4 bases, and 9 bases had no gene match.

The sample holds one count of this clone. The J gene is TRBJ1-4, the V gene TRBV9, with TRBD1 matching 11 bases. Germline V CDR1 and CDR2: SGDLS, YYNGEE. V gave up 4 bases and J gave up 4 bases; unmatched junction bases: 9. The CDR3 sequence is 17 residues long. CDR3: CASSNRDRGYINEKLFF. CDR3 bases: TGTGCCAGCAGCAACCGGGACAGGGGGTATATTAATGAAAAACTGTTTTTT.

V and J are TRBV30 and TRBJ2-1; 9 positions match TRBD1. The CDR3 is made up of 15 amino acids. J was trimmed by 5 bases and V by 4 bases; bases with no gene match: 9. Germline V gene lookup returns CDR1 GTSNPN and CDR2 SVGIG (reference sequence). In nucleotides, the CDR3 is TGTGCCTGGATCCCACCCGGGACAGGGAACAATGAGCAGTTCTTC. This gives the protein CAWIPPGTGNNEQFF.

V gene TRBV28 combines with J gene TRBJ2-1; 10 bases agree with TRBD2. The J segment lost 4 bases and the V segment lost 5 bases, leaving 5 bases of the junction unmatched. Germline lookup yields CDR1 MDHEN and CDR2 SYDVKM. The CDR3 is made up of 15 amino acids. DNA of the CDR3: TGTGCCAGCAGTCCGGGACTAGCGTTTTACAATGAGCAGTTCTTC. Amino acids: CASSPGLAFYNEQFF.

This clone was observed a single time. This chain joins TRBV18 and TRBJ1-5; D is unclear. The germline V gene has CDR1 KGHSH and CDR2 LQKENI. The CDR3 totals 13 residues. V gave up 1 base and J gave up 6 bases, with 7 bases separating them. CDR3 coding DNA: TGTGCCAGCTCACCACTGGCGGGTCAGCCCCAGCATTTT. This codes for CASSPLAGQPQHF. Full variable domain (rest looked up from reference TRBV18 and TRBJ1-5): NAGVMQNPRHLVRRRGQEARLRCSPMKGHSHVYWYRQLPEEGLKFMVYLQKENIIDESGMPKERFSAEFPKEGPSILRIQQVVRGDSAAYFCASSPLAGQPQHFGDGTRLSIL.

CDR3 DNA sequence: TGTGCCAGCAGCCCCCGACTAGGGCACAATGAGCAGTTCTTC. Residues: CASSPRLGHNEQFF. The V call is TRBV13, the J call TRBJ2-1, with TRBD2 as a possible D gene (6 bases). CDR1 PRHDT and CDR2 FYEKMQ come from the germline V gene (reference sequence). CDR3 length: 14 residues. The ends were cut back, 5 bases at V and 5 bases at J, with 13 bases in the middle.

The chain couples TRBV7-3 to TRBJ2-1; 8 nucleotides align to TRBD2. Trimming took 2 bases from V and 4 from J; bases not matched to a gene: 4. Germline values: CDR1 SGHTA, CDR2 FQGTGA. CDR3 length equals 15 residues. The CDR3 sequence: CASSLATSVYNEQFF. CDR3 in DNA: TGTGCCAGCAGCTTAGCGACTAGCGTGTACAATGAGCAGTTCTTC.

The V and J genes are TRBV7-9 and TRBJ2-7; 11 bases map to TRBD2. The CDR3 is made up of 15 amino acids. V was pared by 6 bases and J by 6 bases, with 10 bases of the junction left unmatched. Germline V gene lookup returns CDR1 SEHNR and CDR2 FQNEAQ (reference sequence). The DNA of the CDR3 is TGTGCCAGCAGGACGGGTAGCGGGAGGGTCAGCGAGCAGTACTTC. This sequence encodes CASRTGSGRVSEQYF.

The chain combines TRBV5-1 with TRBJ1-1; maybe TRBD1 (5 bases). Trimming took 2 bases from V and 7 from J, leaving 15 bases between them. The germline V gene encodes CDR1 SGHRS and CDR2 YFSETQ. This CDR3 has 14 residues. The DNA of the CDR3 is TGCGCCAGCAGCTTCTCGACAGCAGACGATGAAGCTTTCTTT. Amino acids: CASSFSTADDEAFF.

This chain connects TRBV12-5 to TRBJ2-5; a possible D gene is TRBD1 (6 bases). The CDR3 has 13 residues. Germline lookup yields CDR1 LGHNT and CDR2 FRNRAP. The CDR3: CASARDTQETQYF. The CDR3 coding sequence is TGTGCCTCAGCCCGGGACACTCAAGAGACCCAGTACTTC.